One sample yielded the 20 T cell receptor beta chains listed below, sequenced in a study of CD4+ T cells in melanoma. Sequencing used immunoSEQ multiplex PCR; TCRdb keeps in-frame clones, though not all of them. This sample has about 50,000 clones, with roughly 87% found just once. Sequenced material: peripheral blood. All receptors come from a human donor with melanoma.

CDR3 nucleotide sequence: TGTGCCAGCAGTTACTCGGCCAGGGCCTATGGCTACACCTTC. This encodes CASSYSARAYGYTF. The chain couples TRBV6-5 to TRBJ1-2, with a possible D match to TRBD1 (5 bases). The CDR3 is made up of 14 amino acids. The germline CDR1 and CDR2 sequences are MNHEY and SVGAGI. V gave up 0 bases and J gave up 4 bases, with 9 bases separating them.

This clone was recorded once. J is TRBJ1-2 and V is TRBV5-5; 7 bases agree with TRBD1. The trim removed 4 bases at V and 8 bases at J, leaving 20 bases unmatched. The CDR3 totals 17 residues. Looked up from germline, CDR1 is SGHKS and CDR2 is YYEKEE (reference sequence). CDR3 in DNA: TGTGCCAGCAGCCTCGCGGGGACAGCCTTTTCCAACTTCGGCTACACCTTC. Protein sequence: CASSLAGTAFSNFGYTF.

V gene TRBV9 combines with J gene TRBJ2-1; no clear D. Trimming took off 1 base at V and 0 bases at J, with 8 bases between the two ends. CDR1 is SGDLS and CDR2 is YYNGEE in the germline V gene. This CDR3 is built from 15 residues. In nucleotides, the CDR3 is TGTGCCAGCAGCGTAAGTCACAGCTCCTACAATGAGCAGTTCTTC. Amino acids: CASSVSHSSYNEQFF.

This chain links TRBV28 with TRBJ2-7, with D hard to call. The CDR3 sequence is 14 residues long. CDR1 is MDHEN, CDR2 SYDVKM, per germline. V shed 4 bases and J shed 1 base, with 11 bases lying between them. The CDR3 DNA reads TGTGCCAGCAGTTCACCCCCCATGTCCTACGAGCAGTACTTC. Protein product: CASSSPPMSYEQYF.

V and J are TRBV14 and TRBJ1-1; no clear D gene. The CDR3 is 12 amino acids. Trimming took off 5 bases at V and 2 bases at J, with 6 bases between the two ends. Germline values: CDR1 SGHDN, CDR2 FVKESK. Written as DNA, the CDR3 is TGTGCCAGCAGCGTCAGAAACACTGAAGCTTTCTTT. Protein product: CASSVRNTEAFF.

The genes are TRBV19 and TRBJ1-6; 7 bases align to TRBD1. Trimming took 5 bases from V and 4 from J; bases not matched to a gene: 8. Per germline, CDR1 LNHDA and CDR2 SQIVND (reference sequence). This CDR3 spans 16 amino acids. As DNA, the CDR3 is TGTGCCAGTAGTTCCCGGACAGGAGGTTATAATTCACCCCTCCACTTT. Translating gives CASSSRTGGYNSPLHF.

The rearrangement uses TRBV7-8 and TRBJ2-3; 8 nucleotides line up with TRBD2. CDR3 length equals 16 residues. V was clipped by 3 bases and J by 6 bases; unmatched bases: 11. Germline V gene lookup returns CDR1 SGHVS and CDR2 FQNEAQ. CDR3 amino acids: CASSFIRAGGPDTQYF. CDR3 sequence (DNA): TGTGCCAGCAGCTTTATCAGGGCGGGGGGCCCCGATACGCAGTATTTT. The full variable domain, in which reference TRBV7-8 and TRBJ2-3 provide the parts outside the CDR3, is GAGVSQSPRYKVAKRGQDVALRCDPISGHVSLFWYQQALGQGPEFLTYFQNEAQLDKSGLPSDRFFAERPEGSVSTLKIQRTQQEDSAVYLCASSFIRAGGPDTQYFGPGTRLTVL.

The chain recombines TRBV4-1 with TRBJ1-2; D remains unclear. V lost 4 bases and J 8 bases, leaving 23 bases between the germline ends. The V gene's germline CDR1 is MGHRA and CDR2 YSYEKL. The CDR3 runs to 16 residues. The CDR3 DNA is TGCGCCAGCAGCCTCTACTACCGGGCCATCAACGGGGGCTACACCTTC. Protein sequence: CASSLYYRAINGGYTF.

The CDR3 loop is CASRPDRRNQPQHF. The DNA of the CDR3 is TGTGCCAGCAGACCCGACAGGCGCAATCAGCCCCAGCATTTT. This chain uses TRBV6-5 with TRBJ1-5, with a tentative D call TRBD1 (6 bases). V lost 6 bases and J 2 bases, leaving 11 bases between the germline ends. CDR3 length: 14 residues. Germline CDR1 and CDR2: MNHEY and SVGAGI.

The CDR3 is CASRTRGTYEQYF. DNA of the CDR3: TGCGCCAGCAGAACAAGGGGGACCTACGAGCAGTACTTC. This chain uses TRBV5-1 with TRBJ2-5; tentative D call: TRBD1 (6 bases). The DNA end lines up better with TRBJ2-7; the J call may be wrong. CDR3 length: 13 amino acids. Germline CDR1 and CDR2: SGHRS and YFSETQ.

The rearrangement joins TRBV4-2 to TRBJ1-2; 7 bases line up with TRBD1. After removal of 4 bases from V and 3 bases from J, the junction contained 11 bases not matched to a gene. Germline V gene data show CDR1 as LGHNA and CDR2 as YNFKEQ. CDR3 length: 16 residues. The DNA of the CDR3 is TGTGCCAGCAGCCCAGGTTTTCAGGGGGGTCACTATGGCTACACCTTC. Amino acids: CASSPGFQGGHYGYTF.

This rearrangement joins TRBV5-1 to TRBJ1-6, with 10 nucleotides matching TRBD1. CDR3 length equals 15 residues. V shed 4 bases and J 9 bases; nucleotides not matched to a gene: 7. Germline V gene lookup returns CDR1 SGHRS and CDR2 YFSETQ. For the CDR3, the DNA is TGCGCCAGCAGCGCACCGGGACAGGGGTTTTCACCCCTCCACTTT. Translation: CASSAPGQGFSPLHF. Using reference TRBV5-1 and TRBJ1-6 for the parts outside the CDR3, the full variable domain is KAGVTQTPRYLIKTRGQQVTLSCSPISGHRSVSWYQQTPGQGLQFLFEYFSETQRNKGNFPGRFSGRQFSNSRSEMNVSTLELGDSALYLCASSAPGQGFSPLHFGNGTRLTVT.

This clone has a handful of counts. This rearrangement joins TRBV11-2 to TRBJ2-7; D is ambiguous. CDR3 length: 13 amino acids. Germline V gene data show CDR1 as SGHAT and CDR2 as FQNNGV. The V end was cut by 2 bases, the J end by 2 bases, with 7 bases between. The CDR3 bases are TGTGCCAGCAGCTTACACACCGCCTACGAGCAGTACTTC. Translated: CASSLHTAYEQYF.

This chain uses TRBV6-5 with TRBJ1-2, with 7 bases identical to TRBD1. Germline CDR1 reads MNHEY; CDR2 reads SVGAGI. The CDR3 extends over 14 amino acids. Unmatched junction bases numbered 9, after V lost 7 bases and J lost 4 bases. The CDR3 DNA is TGTGCCAGCACCCCAGGGGGGTCGACCTATGGCTACACCTTC. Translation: CASTPGGSTYGYTF.

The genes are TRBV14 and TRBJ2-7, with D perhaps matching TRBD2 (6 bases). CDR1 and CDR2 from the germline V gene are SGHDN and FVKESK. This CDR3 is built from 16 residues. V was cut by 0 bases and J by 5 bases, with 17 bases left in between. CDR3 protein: CASSQEWGDQADEQYF. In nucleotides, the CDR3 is TGTGCCAGCAGCCAAGAATGGGGGGACCAAGCCGACGAGCAGTACTTC.

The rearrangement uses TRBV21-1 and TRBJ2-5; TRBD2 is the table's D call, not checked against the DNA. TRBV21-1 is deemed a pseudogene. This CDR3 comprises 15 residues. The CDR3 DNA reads TGTGCCAGCAGCAATGGTCTAGCGGGGGGAGAGACCCAGTACTTC. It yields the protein CASSNGLAGGETQYF.

The CDR3 region has the DNA TGTGCCAGCAGCCTTGGACTAGCGGGGGGCACAGATACGCAGTATTTT. It specifies CASSLGLAGGTDTQYF. The chain links TRBV14 to TRBJ2-3, with 13 positions matching TRBD2. Germline assignment: CDR1 SGHDN and CDR2 FVKESK. J gave up 1 base and V 4 bases, and 2 bases lay outside the gene matches. The length of the CDR3 is 16 residues.

The CDR3 here is CASSQEGAGWGGELFF. DNA for the CDR3: TGCGCCAGCAGCCAAGAAGGGGCAGGGTGGGGCGGGGAGCTGTTTTTT. The V gene is TRBV4-1, the J gene TRBJ2-2; D is perhaps TRBD1 (5 bases). CDR1 is MGHRA and CDR2 is YSYEKL in the germline V gene. CDR3 size: 16 residues. Trimming removed 0 bases from V and 7 bases from J, with 15 bases in between.

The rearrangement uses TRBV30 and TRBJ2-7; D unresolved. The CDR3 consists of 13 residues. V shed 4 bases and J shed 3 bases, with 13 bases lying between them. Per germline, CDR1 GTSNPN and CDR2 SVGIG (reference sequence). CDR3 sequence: CAWTEGLHYEQYF. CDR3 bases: TGTGCCTGGACCGAAGGGCTCCACTACGAGCAGTACTTC.

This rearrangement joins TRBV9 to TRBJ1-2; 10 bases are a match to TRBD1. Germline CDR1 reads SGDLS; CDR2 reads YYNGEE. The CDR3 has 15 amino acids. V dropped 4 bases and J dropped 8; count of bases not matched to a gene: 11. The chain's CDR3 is CASSPGDRGIVGYTF. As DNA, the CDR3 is TGTGCCAGCAGCCCCGGGGACAGGGGAATTGTCGGCTACACCTTC.